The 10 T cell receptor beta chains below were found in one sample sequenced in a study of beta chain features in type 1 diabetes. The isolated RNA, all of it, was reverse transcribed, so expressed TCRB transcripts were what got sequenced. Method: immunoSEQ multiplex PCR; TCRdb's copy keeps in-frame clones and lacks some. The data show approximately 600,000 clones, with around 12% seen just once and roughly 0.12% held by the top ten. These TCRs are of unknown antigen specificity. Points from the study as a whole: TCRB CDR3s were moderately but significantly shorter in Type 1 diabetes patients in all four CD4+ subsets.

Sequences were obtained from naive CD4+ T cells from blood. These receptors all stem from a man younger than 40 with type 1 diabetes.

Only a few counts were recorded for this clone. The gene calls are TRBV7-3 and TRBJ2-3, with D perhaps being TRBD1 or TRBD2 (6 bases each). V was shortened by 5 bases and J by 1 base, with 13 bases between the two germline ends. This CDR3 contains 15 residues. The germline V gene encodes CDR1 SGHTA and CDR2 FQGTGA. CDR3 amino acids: CASSPGGQGTDTQYF. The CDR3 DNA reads TGTGCCAGCAGCCCTGGGGGGCAGGGCACAGATACGCAGTATTTT.

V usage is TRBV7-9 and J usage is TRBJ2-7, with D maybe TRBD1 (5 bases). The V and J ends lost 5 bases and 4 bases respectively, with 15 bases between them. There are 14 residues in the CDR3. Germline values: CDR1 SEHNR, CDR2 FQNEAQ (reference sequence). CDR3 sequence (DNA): TGTGCCAGCAGCCCGCCAGCAGGGCAATACGAGCAGTACTTC. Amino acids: CASSPPAGQYEQYF.

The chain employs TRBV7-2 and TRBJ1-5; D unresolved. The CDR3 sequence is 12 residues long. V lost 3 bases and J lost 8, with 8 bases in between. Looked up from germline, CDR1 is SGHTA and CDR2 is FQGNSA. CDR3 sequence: CASSLNREPQHF. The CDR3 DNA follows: TGTGCCAGCAGCTTGAACCGGGAGCCCCAGCATTTT.

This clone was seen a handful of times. The CDR3 protein is CASSAGLANTDTQYF. DNA for the CDR3: TGTGCCAGCAGCGCAGGACTAGCGAACACAGATACGCAGTATTTT. The chain combines TRBV2 with TRBJ2-3; 9 bases are a match to TRBD2. V shed 6 bases, J shed 2 bases, and the junction held 6 bases outside the gene matches. The CDR3 is made up of 15 amino acids. Germline V CDR1 and CDR2: SNHLY, FYNNEI.

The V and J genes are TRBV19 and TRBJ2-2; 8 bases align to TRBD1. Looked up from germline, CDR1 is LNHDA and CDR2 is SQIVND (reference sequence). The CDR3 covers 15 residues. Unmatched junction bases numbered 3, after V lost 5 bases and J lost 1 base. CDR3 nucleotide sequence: TGTGCCAGTAGTCTTGGACAGGGGAACACCGGGGAGCTGTTTTTT. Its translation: CASSLGQGNTGELFF.

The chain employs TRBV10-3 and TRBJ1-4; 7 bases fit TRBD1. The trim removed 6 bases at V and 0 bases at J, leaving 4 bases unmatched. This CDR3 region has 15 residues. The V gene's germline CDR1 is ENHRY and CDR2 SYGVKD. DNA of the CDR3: TGTGCCATCAGCGGGGACAGCTCAACTAATGAAAAACTGTTTTTT. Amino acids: CAISGDSSTNEKLFF.

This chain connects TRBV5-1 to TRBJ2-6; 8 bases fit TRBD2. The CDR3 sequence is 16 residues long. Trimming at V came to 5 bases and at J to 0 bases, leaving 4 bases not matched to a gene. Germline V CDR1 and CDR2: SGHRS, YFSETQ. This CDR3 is CASRAGEYSGANVLTF. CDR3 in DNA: TGCGCCAGCAGAGCGGGAGAATACTCTGGGGCCAACGTCCTGACTTTC.

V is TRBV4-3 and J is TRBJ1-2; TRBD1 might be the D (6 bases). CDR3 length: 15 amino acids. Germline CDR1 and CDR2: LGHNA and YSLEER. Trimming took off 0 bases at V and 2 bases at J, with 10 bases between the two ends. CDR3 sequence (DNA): TGCGCCAGCAGCCAAGATACAGGGCAGAACTATGGCTACACCTTC. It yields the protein CASSQDTGQNYGYTF.

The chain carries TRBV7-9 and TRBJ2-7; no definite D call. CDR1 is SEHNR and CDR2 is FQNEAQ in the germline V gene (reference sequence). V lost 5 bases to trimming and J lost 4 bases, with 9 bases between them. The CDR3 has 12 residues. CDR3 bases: TGTGCCAGCAGCCCAGGACGTTACGAGCAGTACTTC. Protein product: CASSPGRYEQYF.

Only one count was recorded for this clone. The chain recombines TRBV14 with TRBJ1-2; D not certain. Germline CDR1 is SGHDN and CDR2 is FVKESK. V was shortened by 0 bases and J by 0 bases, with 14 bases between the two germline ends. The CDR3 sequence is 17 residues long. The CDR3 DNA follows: TGTGCCAGCAGCCAAGAAAGCGGCAGACAAACTAACTATGGCTACACCTTC. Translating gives CASSQESGRQTNYGYTF.